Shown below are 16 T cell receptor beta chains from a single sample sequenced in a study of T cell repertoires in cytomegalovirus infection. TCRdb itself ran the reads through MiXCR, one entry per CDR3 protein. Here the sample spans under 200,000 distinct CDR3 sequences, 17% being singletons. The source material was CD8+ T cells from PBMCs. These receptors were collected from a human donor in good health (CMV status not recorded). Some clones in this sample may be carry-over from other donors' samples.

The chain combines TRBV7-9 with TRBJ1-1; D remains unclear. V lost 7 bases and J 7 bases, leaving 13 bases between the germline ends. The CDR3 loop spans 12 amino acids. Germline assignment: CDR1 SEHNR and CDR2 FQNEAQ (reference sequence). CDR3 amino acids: CASTNSGREAFF. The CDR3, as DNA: TGTGCCAGCACCAATTCAGGACGTGAAGCTTTCTTT.

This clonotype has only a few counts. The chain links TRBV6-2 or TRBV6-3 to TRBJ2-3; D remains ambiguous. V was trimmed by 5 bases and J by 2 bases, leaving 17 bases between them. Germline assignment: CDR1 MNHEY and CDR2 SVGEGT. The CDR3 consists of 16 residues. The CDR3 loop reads CASSLEDGRFTDTQYF. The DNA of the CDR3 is TGTGCCAGCAGTCTGGAAGATGGCAGGTTCACAGATACGCAGTATTTT.

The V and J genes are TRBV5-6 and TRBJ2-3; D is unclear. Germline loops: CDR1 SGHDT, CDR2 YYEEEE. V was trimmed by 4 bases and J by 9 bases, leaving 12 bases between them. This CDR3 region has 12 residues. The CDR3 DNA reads TGTGCCAGCAGCCCCTCGAAGGAGACGCAGTATTTT. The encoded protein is CASSPSKETQYF.

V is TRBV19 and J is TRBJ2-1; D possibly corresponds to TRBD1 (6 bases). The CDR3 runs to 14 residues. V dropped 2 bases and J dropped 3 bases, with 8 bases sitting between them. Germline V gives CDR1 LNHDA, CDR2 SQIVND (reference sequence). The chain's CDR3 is CASSIQGLYNEQFF. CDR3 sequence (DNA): TGTGCCAGTAGTATACAGGGGCTCTACAATGAGCAGTTCTTC.

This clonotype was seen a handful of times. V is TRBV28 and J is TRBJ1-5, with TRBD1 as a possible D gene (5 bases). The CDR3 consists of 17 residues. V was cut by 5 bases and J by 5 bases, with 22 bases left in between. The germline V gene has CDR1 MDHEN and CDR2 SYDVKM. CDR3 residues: CASSPEIGAGNDQPQHF. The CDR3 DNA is TGTGCCAGCAGTCCCGAAATTGGCGCAGGGAACGATCAGCCCCAGCATTTT.

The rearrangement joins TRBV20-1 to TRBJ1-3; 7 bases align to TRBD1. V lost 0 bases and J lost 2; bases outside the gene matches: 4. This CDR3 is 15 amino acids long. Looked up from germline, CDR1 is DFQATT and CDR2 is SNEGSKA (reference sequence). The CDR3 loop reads CSARDTDRAGNTIYF. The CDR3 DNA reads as TGCAGTGCTAGAGATACCGACAGGGCTGGAAACACCATATATTTT.

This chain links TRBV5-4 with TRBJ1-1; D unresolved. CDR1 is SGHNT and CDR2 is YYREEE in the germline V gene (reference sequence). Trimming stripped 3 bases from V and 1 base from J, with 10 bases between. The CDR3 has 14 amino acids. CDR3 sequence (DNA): TGTGCCAGCAGCTGGGCCGTGGGGAACACTGAAGCTTTCTTT. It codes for CASSWAVGNTEAFF.

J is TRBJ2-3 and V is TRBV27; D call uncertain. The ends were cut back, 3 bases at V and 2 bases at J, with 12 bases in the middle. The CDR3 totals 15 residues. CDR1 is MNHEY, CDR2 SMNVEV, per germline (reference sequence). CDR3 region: CASSFVRTLTDTQYF. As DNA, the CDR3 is TGTGCCAGCAGTTTTGTCAGGACCCTCACAGATACGCAGTATTTT.

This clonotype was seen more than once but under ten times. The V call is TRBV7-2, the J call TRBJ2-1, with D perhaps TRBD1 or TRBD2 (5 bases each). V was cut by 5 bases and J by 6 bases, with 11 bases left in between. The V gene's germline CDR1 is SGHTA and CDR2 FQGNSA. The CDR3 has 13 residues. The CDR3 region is CASSRSGGNEQFF. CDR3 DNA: TGTGCCAGCAGCCGTTCTGGGGGCAATGAGCAGTTCTTC.

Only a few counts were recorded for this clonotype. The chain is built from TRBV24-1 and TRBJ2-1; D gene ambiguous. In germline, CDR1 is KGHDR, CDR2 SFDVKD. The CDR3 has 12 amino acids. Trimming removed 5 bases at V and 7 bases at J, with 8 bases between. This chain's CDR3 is CATSGQRNEQFF. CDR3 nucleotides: TGTGCCACCAGTGGGCAGAGGAATGAGCAGTTCTTC.

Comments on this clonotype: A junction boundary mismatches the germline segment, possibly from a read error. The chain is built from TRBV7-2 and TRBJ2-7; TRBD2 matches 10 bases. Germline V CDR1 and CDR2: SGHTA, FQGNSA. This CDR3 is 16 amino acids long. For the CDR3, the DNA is TGTGCCAGCAGCGTGAGGCCCGGGACTAGCGTACGCGAGCATTACTTC. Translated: CASSVRPGTSVREHYF.

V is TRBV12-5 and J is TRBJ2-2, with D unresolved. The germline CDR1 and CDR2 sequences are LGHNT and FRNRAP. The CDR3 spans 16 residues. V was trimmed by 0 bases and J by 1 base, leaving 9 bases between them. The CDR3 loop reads CASGLVVGRNTGELFF. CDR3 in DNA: TGTGCTAGTGGTTTGGTTGTCGGACGGAACACCGGGGAGCTGTTTTTT.

In DNA form, the CDR3 reads TGTGCCATCAGTGGTCTGACAGGAGGGGGGCAAGATACGCAGTATTTT. Its protein product is CAISGLTGGGQDTQYF. The chain links TRBV10-3 to TRBJ2-3, with D perhaps TRBD1 or TRBD2 (6 bases each). The CDR3 covers 16 residues. The germline gives CDR1 ENHRY, CDR2 SYGVKD. V lost 4 bases to trimming and J lost 5 bases, with 19 bases between them.

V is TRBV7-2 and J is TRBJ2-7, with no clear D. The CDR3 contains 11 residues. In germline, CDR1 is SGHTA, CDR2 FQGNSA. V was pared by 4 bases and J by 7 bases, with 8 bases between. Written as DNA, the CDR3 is TGTGCCAGCAGCTCAGCGATAGAGCAGTACTTC. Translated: CASSSAIEQYF.

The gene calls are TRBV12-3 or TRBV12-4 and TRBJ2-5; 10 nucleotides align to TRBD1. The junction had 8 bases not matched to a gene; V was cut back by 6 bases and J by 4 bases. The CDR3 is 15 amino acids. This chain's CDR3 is CASSSGTGVLETQYF. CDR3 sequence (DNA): TGTGCCAGCAGCTCCGGGACAGGGGTATTAGAGACCCAGTACTTC.

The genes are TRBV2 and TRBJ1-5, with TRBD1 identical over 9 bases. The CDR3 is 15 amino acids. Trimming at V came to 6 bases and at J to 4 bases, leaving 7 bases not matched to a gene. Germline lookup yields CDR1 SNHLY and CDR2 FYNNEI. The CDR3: CASRSPGTGNQPQHF. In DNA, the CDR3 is TGTGCCAGCAGGTCTCCCGGGACAGGGAATCAGCCCCAGCATTTT. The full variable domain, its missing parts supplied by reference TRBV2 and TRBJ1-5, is EPEVTQTPSHQVTQMGQEVILRCVPISNHLYFYWYRQILGQKVEFLVSFYNNEISEKSEIFDDQFSVERPDGSNFTLKIRSTKLEDSAMYFCASRSPGTGNQPQHFGDGTRLSIL.